This T cell receptor (beta chain) was obtained from a study of PD-L1 blockade in urothelial cancer. Whole-study context: Prior exposure to chemotherapy in patients amounted to 0 to 3 regimens received.

Sample time point: pretreatment peripheral blood. Sequencing used immunoSEQ multiplex PCR; TCRdb keeps in-frame clones, though not all of them. The sample lists about 38,000 clones, 85% occurring once. CDR1 is SQVTM, CDR2 ANQGSEA, per germline. This CDR3 region has 14 residues. Unmatched junction bases numbered 3, after V lost 4 bases and J lost 2 bases. This clonotype was obtained from an elderly man with urothelial cancer. The starting material was PBMCs, obtained around atezolizumab (anti-PD-L1) treatment. The gene calls are TRBV29-1 and TRBJ1-3; 9 bases map to TRBD1. The CDR3 reads CSVGTGDPGNTIYF. The CDR3 nucleotides read TGCAGCGTTGGGACAGGGGACCCTGGAAACACCATATATTTT.